The 20 T cell receptor beta chains presented below share a single source sample, sequenced in a study of glioma-infiltrating T cells after dendritic cell vaccination. Time point in this sample: after dendritic cell vaccination, including at tumor progression/relapse. TCRdb's copy holds only in-frame clones and misses some; the assay was immunoSEQ multiplex PCR. The sample has 85,000 to 100,000 clones, 65% to 85% seen once. The sequenced sample was blood, obtained after dendritic cell vaccination. These receptors were collected from a human donor with glioblastoma.

The V call is TRBV9, the J call TRBJ2-5; D ambiguous. The CDR3 is 13 residues long. V was trimmed by 3 bases and J by 1 base, leaving 7 bases between them. Germline V CDR1 and CDR2: SGDLS, YYNGEE. CDR3 protein: CASSALIQETQYF. DNA of the CDR3: TGTGCCAGCAGCGCCCTAATCCAAGAGACCCAGTACTTC.

The V call is TRBV18, the J call TRBJ1-4; D gene ambiguous. V was shortened by 1 base and J by 2 bases, with 8 bases between the two germline ends. This CDR3 has 15 amino acids. CDR1 is KGHSH, CDR2 LQKENI, per germline. The CDR3 nucleotides are TGTGCCAGCTCACCACTCGACACGACTAATGAAAAACTGTTTTTT. This sequence encodes CASSPLDTTNEKLFF.

V and J are TRBV5-1 and TRBJ2-1; perhaps TRBD2 as D (6 bases). The germline gives CDR1 SGHRS, CDR2 YFSETQ. This CDR3 comprises 14 residues. V lost 2 bases, J lost 3 bases, and 9 bases lay in between. CDR3 coding DNA: TGCGCCAGCAGCTTTCGGGGGAACTACAATGAGCAGTTCTTC. This encodes CASSFRGNYNEQFF.

Here the CDR3 DNA reads TGTGCCAGCAGTTTAGCGGGACAGGGGACTCAAGAGACCCAGTACTTC. This gives the protein CASSLAGQGTQETQYF. The chain recombines TRBV27 with TRBJ2-5, with 10 bases that match TRBD1. Trimming removed 2 bases from V and 2 bases from J; junction bases left unmatched: 5. Germline CDR1 is MNHEY and CDR2 is SMNVEV (reference sequence). This CDR3 region has 16 residues.

Points on this clone: Other DNA sequences in the sample encode the same CDR3. The genes are TRBV5-1 and TRBJ1-1; D may be TRBD1 (6 bases). Trimming cost V 1 base and J 4 bases, with 11 bases left between them. Germline CDR1 reads SGHRS; CDR2 reads YFSETQ. CDR3 length: 14 amino acids. The CDR3 nucleotides read TGCGCCAGCAGCTTGCAAGGGGGAAGCACTGAAGCTTTCTTT. This sequence encodes CASSLQGGSTEAFF.

The chain links TRBV7-3 to TRBJ2-1; the match to TRBD1 covers 7 bases. The CDR3 is 14 residues long. CDR1 is SGHTA and CDR2 is FQGTGA in the germline V gene. Trimming removed 4 bases from V and 3 bases from J; junction bases left unmatched: 3. The CDR3 loop is CASSSRDSYNEQFF. CDR3 nucleotides: TGTGCCAGCAGCTCCCGGGACAGCTACAATGAGCAGTTCTTC.

A few counts support this clone. The gene calls are TRBV7-3 and TRBJ2-1, with a weak D call TRBD1 (6 bases). Trimming took 2 bases from V and 3 from J, leaving 11 bases between them. The CDR3 consists of 15 residues. Germline loops: CDR1 SGHTA, CDR2 FQGTGA. Here the CDR3 DNA reads TGTGCCAGCAGCTTAGGGGGCAGTTTCTACAATGAGCAGTTCTTC. This encodes CASSLGGSFYNEQFF. The full variable domain, rest sourced from reference TRBV7-3 and TRBJ2-1, is GAGVSQTPSNKVTEKGKYVELRCDPISGHTALYWYRQSLGQGPEFLIYFQGTGAADDSGLPNDRFFAVRPEGSVSTLKIQRTERGDSAVYLCASSLGGSFYNEQFFGPGTRLTVL.

Only one count was recorded for this clone. The chain carries TRBV2 and TRBJ1-6; 8 bases agree with TRBD1. This CDR3 has 14 amino acids. Germline V gene data show CDR1 as SNHLY and CDR2 as FYNNEI. With 5 bases clipped from V and 9 bases from J, the junction kept 6 bases outside the gene matches. The CDR3, as DNA: TGTGCCAGCAGTTGGGACAGGTTGTCTTCACCCCTCCACTTT. Residues: CASSWDRLSSPLHF.

This sequence joins TRBV5-6 and TRBJ1-5; possible D gene TRBD1, 6 bases. CDR1 is SGHDT and CDR2 is YYEEEE in the germline V gene. The V end lost 2 bases, the J end lost 4 bases, and 13 bases lay between the germline ends. The CDR3 extends over 15 amino acids. CDR3 bases: TGTGCCAGCAGCTTAACAGGGAGTGGAAATCAGCCCCAGCATTTT. Protein sequence: CASSLTGSGNQPQHF.

The gene calls are TRBV2 and TRBJ2-3; 8 bases line up with TRBD2. This CDR3 is 15 amino acids long. V shed 7 bases and J 1 base; nucleotides not matched to a gene: 7. The germline gives CDR1 SNHLY, CDR2 FYNNEI. This chain's CDR3 is CASNNLAGGTDTQYF. The CDR3 DNA reads as TGTGCCAGCAATAATCTAGCGGGTGGCACAGATACGCAGTATTTT.

V and J are TRBV7-9 and TRBJ2-7; 9 bases match TRBD2. Unmatched junction bases numbered 12, after V lost 5 bases and J lost 4 bases. This CDR3 region has 16 residues. The germline V gene has CDR1 SEHNR and CDR2 FQNEAQ (reference sequence). The CDR3 nucleotides are TGTGCCAGCAGCCATCGTCCATTAGCGGGAGAATACGAGCAGTACTTC. Its translation: CASSHRPLAGEYEQYF.

This clone was detected only a few times. The V gene is TRBV6-5, the J gene TRBJ1-5, with TRBD1 matching over 7 bases. The CDR3 spans 14 residues. Trimming removed 0 bases from V and 7 bases from J; junction bases left unmatched: 3. The germline CDR1 and CDR2 sequences are MNHEY and SVGAGI. CDR3 region: CASSYSNRGQPQHF. CDR3 coding DNA: TGTGCCAGCAGTTACTCAAACAGGGGACAGCCCCAGCATTTT.

J is TRBJ2-3 and V is TRBV29-1; possible D gene TRBD2, 6 bases. The CDR3 loop spans 15 amino acids. The V gene's germline CDR1 is SQVTM and CDR2 ANQGSEA. With 7 bases removed from V and 4 bases from J, the gap between germline ends came to 21 bases. The CDR3 DNA follows: TGCAGCGCTGATGGGCGCAGCGGCGGGGCAGATACGCAGTATTTT. Its protein product is CSADGRSGGADTQYF.

The V and J genes are TRBV5-1 and TRBJ1-1; weak D call: TRBD1 (6 bases). The ends were cut back, 4 bases at V and 2 bases at J, with 12 bases in the middle. CDR1 and CDR2 from the germline V gene are SGHRS and YFSETQ. CDR3 length equals 14 residues. The CDR3 nucleotides are TGCGCCAGCAGCCCAGGACAGCCCAACACTGAAGCTTTCTTT. Encoded protein: CASSPGQPNTEAFF.

The chain carries TRBV18 and TRBJ1-2; 7 bases agree with TRBD1. The CDR3 runs 12 residues. The V and J ends lost 3 bases and 12 bases, in that order; junction bases with no gene match: 7. Germline V CDR1 and CDR2: KGHSH, LQKENI. CDR3 sequence (DNA): TGTGCCAGCTCACCGACCGACAGGGACCACACCTTC. Translation: CASSPTDRDHTF.

Here the CDR3 reads CASSLSSYEQYF. CDR3 bases: TGCGCCAGCAGTCTGAGCTCCTACGAGCAGTACTTC. V is TRBV5-1 and J is TRBJ2-7, with no clear D. This CDR3 has 12 residues. CDR1 and CDR2 (germline): SGHRS, YFSETQ. Trimming removed 5 bases at V and 0 bases at J, with 6 bases between.

This chain links TRBV19 with TRBJ2-5, with D maybe TRBD1 (6 bases). This CDR3 has 13 residues. Trimming left V 7 bases short and J 3 bases short, with 12 bases between. Germline lookup yields CDR1 LNHDA and CDR2 SQIVND (reference sequence). CDR3 nucleotide sequence: TGTGCCAGTACCGCCCGGACAGAAGAGACCCAGTACTTC. Its translation is CASTARTEETQYF.

J is TRBJ1-2 and V is TRBV30; tentatively, D is TRBD1 (5 bases). The CDR3 runs 15 residues. Germline V lookup: CDR1 GTSNPN, CDR2 SVGIG (reference sequence). Trimming shortened V by 0 bases and J by 3 bases, and 14 bases separated the two germline ends. The CDR3 nucleotides are TGTGCCTGGAGTGTATACGGGGGGACTTACTATGGCTACACCTTC. Amino acids: CAWSVYGGTYYGYTF.

The chain has TRBV7-8 and TRBJ1-1, with no clear D. Germline loops: CDR1 SGHVS, CDR2 FQNEAQ. Between the trimmed V and J ends, which lost 2 bases and 1 base, there was a span of 8 bases. This CDR3 contains 14 residues. DNA of the CDR3: TGTGCCAGCAGCTTATACTTAACGAACACTGAAGCTTTCTTT. This encodes CASSLYLTNTEAFF.

The chain joins TRBV6-5 to TRBJ2-7, with D tentatively TRBD2 (5 bases). Germline CDR1 MNHEY, CDR2 SVGAGI. The V and J ends lost 2 bases and 3 bases respectively, with 14 bases between them. The CDR3 covers 15 residues. The CDR3 region is CASSYAGRAVYEQYF. CDR3 DNA sequence: TGTGCCAGCAGTTACGCGGGTCGGGCAGTCTACGAGCAGTACTTC.